Following are 30 T cell receptor beta chains from one sample sequenced in a study of CD8 T cells in ankylosing spondylitis (dated by TCRdb to 2016 to 2017). The library was prepared using 5' RACE. These reads were obtained on an Illumina HiSeq 2500. The public reads were quality trimmed at Q25 with fastp and then assembled into clones with MiXCR by TCRdb, keeping productive beta chains. Each entry is one CDR3 protein sequence, shown with its most common DNA and genes. The sample table records some 87,000 distinct CDR3 sequences; around 25% of these occur just once. The ten largest clones represent approximately 59% of the sample. What was sequenced was blood, either unsorted or a sorted T cell fraction (not recorded which). These receptors originate from a male donor with ankylosing spondylitis or in good health (not recorded which).

This clonotype was found a few times. The gene calls are TRBV29-1 and TRBJ2-1; tentatively, D is TRBD2 (6 bases). The CDR3 extends over 10 amino acids. Trimming took off 6 bases at V and 10 bases at J, with 10 bases between the two ends. CDR1 and CDR2 from the germline V gene are SQVTM and ANQGSEA. The CDR3 loop reads CSVAGSEQFF. The CDR3 coding sequence is TGCAGCGTCGCCGGGAGCGAGCAGTTCTTC.

The V and J genes are TRBV4-1 and TRBJ1-1; 9 nucleotides line up with TRBD1. CDR1 MGHRA and CDR2 YSYEKL come from the germline V gene. The CDR3 has 17 amino acids. V gave up 4 bases and J gave up 5 bases; unmatched junction bases: 14. CDR3 region: CASSPGQGRSSRTEAFF. CDR3 nucleotides: TGCGCCAGCAGCCCGGGACAGGGACGGTCCTCGAGGACTGAAGCTTTCTTT.

In its sample, this clonotype was seen a few times. The chain couples TRBV6-1 to TRBJ1-4; a weak D match, TRBD1 (5 bases). CDR1 and CDR2 from the germline V gene are MNHNS and SASEGT. Trimming pared 6 bases from V and 5 bases from J, leaving 10 bases between. The CDR3 totals 13 residues. The chain's CDR3 is CASSGQRNEKLFF. DNA for the CDR3: TGTGCCAGCAGCGGACAAAGGAATGAAAAACTGTTTTTT.

Ten or more counts support this clonotype. The V call is TRBV20-1, the J call TRBJ2-5; D is ambiguous. This CDR3 is built from 13 residues. Germline CDR1 is DFQATT and CDR2 is SNEGSKA (reference sequence). The germline V and J ends were trimmed by 0 bases and 2 bases, with 7 bases remaining between them. CDR3 in amino acids: CSARERVQETQYF. CDR3 coding DNA: TGCAGTGCTAGAGAAAGAGTGCAAGAGACCCAGTACTTC.

The V gene is TRBV5-6, the J gene TRBJ2-1; 8 nucleotides match TRBD2. With V trimmed by 2 bases and J by 5 bases, 3 bases remained unmatched. There are 14 residues in the CDR3. Germline V gene lookup returns CDR1 SGHDT and CDR2 YYEEEE. The CDR3 here is CASSFSGTNNEQFF. The CDR3 nucleotides are TGTGCCAGCAGCTTTAGCGGGACCAACAATGAGCAGTTCTTC.

This sequence joins TRBV18 and TRBJ2-2; 9 nucleotides agree with TRBD1. CDR3 length: 14 amino acids. The germline V gene encodes CDR1 KGHSH and CDR2 LQKENI. J lost 5 bases, V lost 6 bases, and 4 bases had no gene match. Here the CDR3 DNA reads TGTGCCAGCTCGGGACAGGGAGGAACCGGGGAGCTGTTTTTT. It specifies CASSGQGGTGELFF.

The chain has TRBV28 and TRBJ2-6; D remains unclear. The CDR3 consists of 13 residues. Trimming removed 10 bases from V and 2 bases from J, with 9 bases in between. In germline, CDR1 is MDHEN, CDR2 SYDVKM. In DNA, the CDR3 is TGTGCCACCCTCGAAGCTGGGGCCAACGTCCTGACTTTC. This sequence encodes CATLEAGANVLTF.

This rearrangement joins TRBV28 to TRBJ1-1, with 9 bases fitting TRBD1. After removal of 4 bases from V and 9 bases from J, the junction contained 9 bases not matched to a gene. CDR1 is MDHEN, CDR2 SYDVKM, per germline. The CDR3 loop spans 14 amino acids. The CDR3 sequence is CASSSRQGGAKAFF. CDR3 DNA: TGTGCCAGCAGTTCCCGACAGGGGGGGGCGAAAGCTTTCTTT.

Only a few counts were recorded for this clonotype. The chain has TRBV5-1 and TRBJ2-1, with TRBD2 matching over 13 bases. Germline CDR1 is SGHRS and CDR2 is YFSETQ. CDR3 length: 15 residues. J gave up 7 bases and V 0 bases, and 1 base lay outside the gene matches. CDR3 nucleotide sequence: TGCGCCAGCAGCTTGGAACTAGCGGGGGGGAATGAGCAGTTCTTC. Amino acids: CASSLELAGGNEQFF.

The chain has TRBV6-1 and TRBJ2-7; D might be TRBD1 (6 bases). Germline CDR1 is MNHNS and CDR2 is SASEGT. V gave up 6 bases and J gave up 3 bases, with 15 bases separating them. The CDR3 runs to 14 residues. CDR3 coding DNA: TGTGCCAGCAGAAAGACACAGGGTGTCTACGAGCAGTACTTC. This gives the protein CASRKTQGVYEQYF.

The chain joins TRBV15 to TRBJ1-1; possible D gene TRBD1, 5 bases. The germline V gene has CDR1 LNHNV and CDR2 YYDKDF (reference sequence). The V gene lost 5 bases and the J gene lost 1 base, with 14 bases spanning the gap. The CDR3 contains 15 residues. The CDR3 bases are TGTGCCACCAGCGACAGAGGTCCTCGGAACACTGAAGCTTTCTTT. It translates to CATSDRGPRNTEAFF.

The V call is TRBV28, the J call TRBJ1-4; no firm D call. This CDR3 contains 13 residues. Germline V gives CDR1 MDHEN, CDR2 SYDVKM. The ends were cut back, 5 bases at V and 1 base at J, with 5 bases in the middle. The CDR3 region is CASSGGTNEKLFF. The CDR3 DNA is TGTGCCAGCAGTGGAGGAACTAATGAAAAACTGTTTTTT.

This clonotype ranks as medium-sized. The rearrangement joins TRBV28 to TRBJ2-7; possibly TRBD1 for D (5 bases). The germline CDR1 and CDR2 sequences are MDHEN and SYDVKM. V gave up 6 bases and J gave up 7 bases, with 19 bases separating them. There are 14 residues in the CDR3. CDR3 sequence (DNA): TGTGCCAGCAGGGGGCAGGCCACCATCAGGGAGCAGTACGTC. This encodes CASRGQATIREQYV.

This rearrangement joins TRBV6-5 to TRBJ2-3; 8 nucleotides agree with TRBD2. Unmatched junction bases numbered 5, after V lost 6 bases and J lost 0 bases. Germline V gene lookup returns CDR1 MNHEY and CDR2 SVGAGI. There are 15 residues in the CDR3. The CDR3 sequence is CASRFSGASTDTQYF. Here the CDR3 DNA reads TGTGCCAGCAGGTTTAGCGGGGCTAGCACAGATACGCAGTATTTT.

The chain recombines TRBV5-1 with TRBJ1-4, with 9 bases that match TRBD1. The CDR3 consists of 16 residues. Trimming at V came to 4 bases and at J to 2 bases, leaving 6 bases not matched to a gene. The germline gives CDR1 SGHRS, CDR2 YFSETQ. The CDR3 DNA reads as TGCGCCAGCAGCACGGGACAGGGAGTCACTAATGAAAAACTGTTTTTT. Protein product: CASSTGQGVTNEKLFF.

This clonotype was seen more than once but under ten times. The chain employs TRBV19 and TRBJ1-3, with D tentatively TRBD1 (6 bases). From germline, CDR1 is LNHDA and CDR2 SQIVND (reference sequence). The CDR3 extends over 14 amino acids. The V end was cut by 6 bases, the J end by 2 bases, with 11 bases between. CDR3 sequence (DNA): TGTGCCAGTAGCCCGGGACAACCTGGAAACACCATATATTTT. Protein: CASSPGQPGNTIYF.

The genes are TRBV6-5 and TRBJ2-1, with TRBD2 matching over 11 bases. Germline V CDR1 and CDR2: MNHEY, SVGAGI. V was pared by 2 bases and J by 4 bases, with 7 bases of the junction left unmatched. This CDR3 has 17 residues. The CDR3 bases are TGTGCCAGCAGTTACCGGAGACTAGCGGGATCTTACAATGAGCAGTTCTTC. It specifies CASSYRRLAGSYNEQFF.

The chain links TRBV9 to TRBJ2-5; no clear D gene. V was trimmed by 3 bases and J by 5 bases, leaving 11 bases between them. From germline, CDR1 is SGDLS and CDR2 YYNGEE. CDR3 size: 13 residues. CDR3 sequence (DNA): TGTGCCAGCAGCGGGTTAGACGGTGAGACCCAGTACTTC. Its protein product is CASSGLDGETQYF.

This clonotype was detected only a few times. The chain recombines TRBV28 with TRBJ1-2; 10 bases fit TRBD1. Germline CDR1 and CDR2: MDHEN and SYDVKM. Trimming took 10 bases from V and 0 from J; bases not matched to a gene: 14. The CDR3 is 17 residues long. In DNA form, the CDR3 reads TGTGCCACTCATTTTGCCGGGACAGGGGTCACTAACTATGGCTACACCTTC. As protein: CATHFAGTGVTNYGYTF.

This chain links TRBV20-1 with TRBJ1-1; no clear D. The V end lost 0 bases, the J end lost 2 bases, and 10 bases lay between the germline ends. CDR1 and CDR2 from the germline V gene are DFQATT and SNEGSKA (reference sequence). The CDR3 has 14 amino acids. CDR3 nucleotides: TGCAGTGCTAGAGATCTGGCAGATAACACTGAAGCTTTCTTT. Its protein is CSARDLADNTEAFF.

V usage is TRBV18 and J usage is TRBJ2-3; D is perhaps TRBD1 or TRBD2 (5 bases each). The CDR3 loop spans 13 amino acids. V shed 6 bases and J shed 6 bases, with 13 bases lying between them. Germline V gene lookup returns CDR1 KGHSH and CDR2 LQKENI. CDR3 bases: TGTGCCAGCTCCCCGGGACGGTCGGATACGCAGTATTTT. Amino acid sequence: CASSPGRSDTQYF.

This clonotype was observed a few times. The chain is built from TRBV7-6 and TRBJ2-3; no clear D gene. Trimming removed 2 bases from V and 4 bases from J, with 7 bases in between. Germline V gene lookup returns CDR1 SGHVS and CDR2 FNYEAQ. CDR3 length: 13 amino acids. CDR3 amino acids: CASSLFWADTQYF. The CDR3 nucleotides are TGTGCCAGCAGCTTATTTTGGGCAGATACGCAGTATTTT.

The chain uses TRBV5-1 and TRBJ2-5; 10 positions agree with TRBD1. Germline V gene data show CDR1 as SGHRS and CDR2 as YFSETQ. V was clipped by 3 bases and J by 5 bases; unmatched bases: 7. The CDR3 consists of 15 residues. The CDR3 spells CASSSGTGVVETQYF. The DNA for the CDR3 is TGCGCCAGCAGCTCTGGGACAGGGGTAGTGGAGACCCAGTACTTC.

The rearrangement links TRBV10-3 to TRBJ1-2; no clear D. The CDR3 length is 12 residues. Deletions cut 4 bases from V and 2 bases from J, with 5 bases between. Germline CDR1 and CDR2: ENHRY and SYGVKD. CDR3 DNA: TGTGCCATCAGTGGATCCAACTATGGCTACACCTTC. It codes for CAISGSNYGYTF.

This clonotype was detected a few times. V gene TRBV7-9 combines with J gene TRBJ2-5; 7 bases match TRBD1. The V gene end was trimmed by 6 bases and the J gene end by 4 bases; junction bases not matched to a gene: 11. The CDR3 runs to 15 residues. Germline assignment: CDR1 SEHNR and CDR2 FQNEAQ (reference sequence). The CDR3 region is CASRMDGTARETQYF. CDR3 bases: TGTGCCAGCAGGATGGACGGGACAGCTAGAGAGACCCAGTACTTC.

The rearrangement joins TRBV5-1 to TRBJ2-5; TRBD2 agrees at 12 bases. CDR3 length: 14 amino acids. Germline V CDR1 and CDR2: SGHRS, YFSETQ. Losses at the gene ends were 7 bases for V and 4 bases for J; bases not matched to a gene: 5. Here the CDR3 DNA reads TGCGCCAGCGGACCGGGACTAGCGGGAGAGACCCAGTACTTC. It translates to CASGPGLAGETQYF.

This clonotype was found a few times. The chain employs TRBV11-2 and TRBJ1-1, with 7 bases fitting TRBD1. The germline gives CDR1 SGHAT, CDR2 FQNNGV. V shed 3 bases and J 5 bases; nucleotides not matched to a gene: 6. The CDR3 totals 14 residues. The CDR3 sequence: CASSFSTGFTEAFF. In DNA, the CDR3 is TGTGCCAGCAGCTTTTCGACAGGGTTTACTGAAGCTTTCTTT.

The chain couples TRBV18 to TRBJ1-1, with D possibly matching TRBD1 (5 bases). Trimming stripped 6 bases from V and 0 bases from J, with 8 bases between. CDR1 is KGHSH and CDR2 is LQKENI in the germline V gene. The CDR3 spans 13 residues. The CDR3 DNA reads TGTGCCAGCTCTCAACAGGTGAACACTGAAGCTTTCTTT. The encoded protein is CASSQQVNTEAFF.

CDR3 sequence reads: CASSLRWSNGVGYEQYF. The CDR3 DNA is TGTGCCAGCAGCTTGAGATGGTCTAACGGGGTTGGCTACGAGCAGTACTTC. The V gene is TRBV5-4, the J gene TRBJ2-7; possibly TRBD2 for D (5 bases). Germline-derived CDR1 and CDR2 are SGHNT and YYREEE (reference sequence). Trimming stripped 1 base from V and 3 bases from J, with 20 bases between. The length of the CDR3 is 17 residues. Looking up the rest from reference TRBV5-4 and TRBJ2-7 gives the full variable domain: ETGVTQSPTHLIKTRGQQVTLRCSSQSGHNTVSWYQQALGQGPQFIFQYYREEENGRGNFPPRFSGLQFPNYSSELNVNALELDDSALYLCASSLRWSNGVGYEQYFGPGTRLTVT.

This clonotype was counted a few times. J is TRBJ2-7 and V is TRBV20-1; D tentatively reads TRBD1 or TRBD2 (5 bases each). Germline CDR1 reads DFQATT; CDR2 reads SNEGSKA (reference sequence). Trimming took off 0 bases at V and 6 bases at J, with 18 bases between the two ends. This CDR3 is built from 15 residues. The CDR3 region has the DNA TGCAGTGCTAGAGATCTCGAGGGAGTGGGGACCGAGCAGTACTTC. Translation gives CSARDLEGVGTEQYF.